The next 17 T cell receptor beta chains were all read from a single sample in a study of a mutant IDH1 vaccine in newly diagnosed glioma. The antigens these receptors bind are not known. This table comes from immunoSEQ multiplex PCR, and its TCRdb copy is limited to in-frame clones, with some not included. The data show around 35,000 clones, with around 83% seen just once and roughly 22% held by the top ten. Time point of the sample: week 5, during vaccination. Doses comprised 300 ug of mutant IDH1 20-mer peptide each, plus topical imiquimod. The source material was PBMCs, sampled from a glioma patient whose treatment included an IDH1 peptide vaccine. The receptors here all came from a man in his thirties or forties with glioma.

The chain couples TRBV27 to TRBJ1-5; TRBD1 is a possible D gene (6 bases). CDR1 is MNHEY, CDR2 SMNVEV, per germline (reference sequence). The CDR3 consists of 17 residues. Trimming took off 4 bases at V and 1 base at J, with 17 bases between the two ends. CDR3 DNA sequence: TGTGCCAGCAGTTCGGGACAACGGGACGGGAGCAATCAGCCCCAGCATTTT. Translated, it gives CASSSGQRDGSNQPQHF.

CDR3 bases: TGCGCCAGCAGCCAAGGGCTCGGGGTCGCCTACACCTTC. This translates into CASSQGLGVAYTF. The chain has TRBV4-1 and TRBJ1-2; unclear D gene. CDR3 length: 13 amino acids. The germline CDR1 and CDR2 sequences are MGHRA and YSYEKL. V lost 1 base and J 10 bases, leaving 13 bases between the germline ends.

J is TRBJ2-3 and V is TRBV2; no clear D. V lost 3 bases, J lost 6 bases, and 7 bases lay in between. The CDR3 extends over 12 amino acids. The germline V gene encodes CDR1 SNHLY and CDR2 FYNNEI. DNA of the CDR3: TGTGCCAGCAGTGAGACCAGGGATACGCAGTATTTT. It specifies CASSETRDTQYF.

The chain links TRBV6-1 to TRBJ1-2; 7 positions agree with TRBD1. Germline CDR1 reads MNHNS; CDR2 reads SASEGT. The V gene end was trimmed by 4 bases and the J gene end by 12 bases; junction bases not matched to a gene: 14. CDR3 size: 14 residues. The DNA for the CDR3 is TGTGCCAGCAGTGCGTCAGGACAGGAACACGGCCACACCTTC. Its protein product is CASSASGQEHGHTF.

The genes are TRBV6-1 and TRBJ2-7; the D gene is possibly TRBD2 (6 bases). Trimming left V 6 bases short and J 2 bases short, with 14 bases between. Per germline, CDR1 MNHNS and CDR2 SASEGT. The CDR3 has 14 residues. CDR3 region: CASRALALTYEQYF. The CDR3 bases are TGTGCCAGCAGGGCTCTAGCGCTAACCTACGAGCAGTACTTC.

The V call is TRBV5-1, the J call TRBJ1-3; D is ambiguous. V lost 1 base and J 0 bases, leaving 11 bases between the germline ends. CDR3 length: 16 amino acids. Germline V gene lookup returns CDR1 SGHRS and CDR2 YFSETQ. The CDR3 is CASSLTPHSSGNTIYF. The CDR3 DNA reads as TGCGCCAGCAGCTTGACTCCGCATAGCTCTGGAAACACCATATATTTT.

V gene TRBV4-3 combines with J gene TRBJ1-2; tentatively, D is TRBD1 (5 bases). Germline V gene data show CDR1 as LGHNA and CDR2 as YSLEER. The CDR3 is made up of 14 amino acids. Trimming removed 6 bases from V and 3 bases from J, with 14 bases in between. The CDR3 sequence: CASRERDAHYGYTF. The CDR3 nucleotides are TGCGCCAGCAGAGAAAGGGACGCCCACTATGGCTACACCTTC.

The rearrangement links TRBV2 to TRBJ2-7; TRBD1 agrees at 8 bases. The CDR3 runs to 15 residues. The junction had 9 bases not matched to a gene; V was cut back by 6 bases and J by 2 bases. Germline V lookup: CDR1 SNHLY, CDR2 FYNNEI. In DNA, the CDR3 is TGTGCCAGCAGCTTTCAATTGGACAGGGCCTACGAGCAGTACTTC. Its translation: CASSFQLDRAYEQYF.

CDR3 sequence (DNA): TGTGCCAGCAGCTTGTGGCCTATGGGGGGCTCTGGAAACACCATATATTTT. Protein: CASSLWPMGGSGNTIYF. The genes are TRBV5-6 and TRBJ1-3, with TRBD1 as a possible D gene (5 bases). Per the germline V gene, CDR1 is SGHDT and CDR2 is YYEEEE. Trimming removed 1 base from V and 0 bases from J, with 14 bases in between. The CDR3 consists of 17 residues.

CDR3 DNA: TGTGCCAGCAGCCAAGTTAGGTTGGGAGCGGGCACCGGGGAGCTGTTTTTT. Translated: CASSQVRLGAGTGELFF. The chain couples TRBV4-2 to TRBJ2-2; D might be TRBD2 (6 bases). V was clipped by 1 base and J by 4 bases, with 16 bases between them. The CDR3 is made up of 17 amino acids. The V gene's germline CDR1 is LGHNA and CDR2 YNFKEQ.

The chain has TRBV6-5 and TRBJ2-1; 13 positions agree with TRBD2. V was clipped by 5 bases and J by 6 bases; unmatched bases: 4. Germline-derived CDR1 and CDR2 are MNHEY and SVGAGI. The CDR3 sequence is 15 residues long. CDR3 region: CASSRTSGRGNEQFF. CDR3 in DNA: TGTGCCAGCAGTAGGACTAGCGGGAGAGGCAATGAGCAGTTCTTC.

This chain uses TRBV6-5 with TRBJ1-1; TRBD1 matches 8 bases. The CDR3 contains 13 residues. V shed 7 bases and J 5 bases; nucleotides not matched to a gene: 6. The V gene's germline CDR1 is MNHEY and CDR2 SVGAGI. The CDR3 protein is CASTRTGSTEAFF. CDR3 DNA sequence: TGTGCCAGCACCAGGACAGGGTCGACTGAAGCTTTCTTT.

This rearrangement joins TRBV2 to TRBJ2-4; D might be TRBD1 (5 bases). CDR1 and CDR2 (germline): SNHLY, FYNNEI. The CDR3 totals 14 residues. The V end lost 6 bases, the J end lost 8 bases, and 17 bases lay between the germline ends. Here the CDR3 reads CASSDGQGLHIQYF. DNA of the CDR3: TGTGCCAGCAGCGACGGTCAGGGCCTACACATTCAGTACTTC.

The V and J genes are TRBV6-5 and TRBJ2-2; the D is unclear. The length of the CDR3 is 13 residues. The V end was cut by 4 bases, the J end by 7 bases, with 10 bases between. Per the germline V gene, CDR1 is MNHEY and CDR2 is SVGAGI. CDR3 residues: CASSSGLLGELFF. CDR3 in DNA: TGTGCCAGCAGTTCCGGGCTACTCGGGGAGCTGTTTTTT.

The chain combines TRBV28 with TRBJ2-3; D remains ambiguous. The CDR3 consists of 14 residues. Germline-derived CDR1 and CDR2 are MDHEN and SYDVKM. V lost 3 bases to trimming and J lost 2 bases, with 9 bases between them. In DNA, the CDR3 is TGTGCCAGCAGTTTCGGTCAGCTCACAGATACGCAGTATTTT. This sequence encodes CASSFGQLTDTQYF.

The CDR3 loop is CASSVDRLNTEAFF. The CDR3 DNA reads TGTGCCAGCAGCGTAGACCGATTGAACACTGAAGCTTTCTTT. The rearrangement uses TRBV9 and TRBJ1-1; D ambiguous. Germline-derived CDR1 and CDR2 are SGDLS and YYNGEE. Trimming cost V 0 bases and J 0 bases, with 6 bases left between them. The CDR3 runs 14 residues.

The V gene is TRBV11-2, the J gene TRBJ2-2; 10 bases align to TRBD2. Per the germline V gene, CDR1 is SGHAT and CDR2 is FQNNGV. The CDR3 loop spans 18 amino acids. The ends lost 0 bases at V and 7 bases at J; junction bases unmatched: 11. As DNA, the CDR3 is TGTGCCAGCAGCTTAGATCTAGCGGGAGCCGCCAGTGGCGGGGAGCTGTTTTTT. Amino acid sequence: CASSLDLAGAASGGELFF.